The present T cell receptor beta chain was sequenced within a study of low-dose radiotherapy and immunotherapy resistance in tumors. On the study more broadly: Participants in Cohort 2 were given 1 Gy per fraction every two weeks, for 13 Gy over 26 weeks.

Time point here: after trial treatment. Indicated treatment: LDRT plus nivolumab, ipilimumab, low-dose cyclophosphamide and aspirin (RACIN trial). The study gave donors nivolumab, ipilimumab, aspirin, low-dose cyclophosphamide and low-dose radiotherapy. Eligibility criteria specified advanced solid malignancies devoid of tumor-infiltrating lymphocytes. TRAV- and TRBV-specific primers were used for first-strand cDNA, which covered alpha and beta chains. Over approximately 20 PCR cycles, TCRs were amplified from a constant-region primer and V-primer adapter. One entry per CDR3 protein, called by TCRdb with MiXCR from the reads. This sample has around 100,000 distinct CDR3 sequences, with around 21% found just once. The CDR3 contains 12 residues. Germline lookup yields CDR1 MNHEY and CDR2 SVGAGI. The V end lost 2 bases, the J end lost 7 bases, and 6 bases lay between the germline ends. This clonotype showed up many times.

The genes are TRBV6-5 and TRBJ1-5; D is unresolved. The clonotype originates from a male donor with prostate cancer. Material: PBMCs, obtained after low-dose radiotherapy plus immunotherapy. CDR3 amino acids: CASSYLGQPQHF. The CDR3 DNA is TGTGCCAGCAGTTACCTAGGGCAGCCCCAGCATTTT.